The 11 T cell receptor beta chains presented below share a single source sample, sequenced in a study of T cell repertoires in cytomegalovirus infection. These receptors are not linked to any known antigen. A single record per CDR3 protein comes from TCRdb applying MiXCR to the reads. The sample records approximately 1,000,000 distinct CDR3 sequences, about a third being singletons. Sequencing was performed on cultured CD8+ T cells from PBMCs, taken from culture after CMV antigen stimulation. These TCRs come from a human donor in good health (CMV status not recorded). Some clones in this sample may be carry-over from other donors' samples.

This clonotype was seen a handful of times. V is TRBV7-6 and J is TRBJ2-1, with D perhaps assigned TRBD1 or TRBD2 (5 bases each). Germline CDR1 reads SGHVS; CDR2 reads FNYEAQ. The CDR3 length is 14 residues. Trimming left V 2 bases short and J 8 bases short, with 13 bases between. CDR3: CASSLKGPLDEQFF. The CDR3 nucleotides read TGTGCCAGCAGCTTAAAGGGACCCCTCGATGAGCAGTTCTTC. Full variable domain (rest looked up from reference TRBV7-6 and TRBJ2-1): GAGVSQSPRYKVTKRGQDVALRCDPISGHVSLYWYRQALGQGPEFLTYFNYEAQQDKSGLPNDRFSAERPEGSISTLTIQRTEQRDSAMYRCASSLKGPLDEQFFGPGTRLTVL.

The rearrangement links TRBV12-5 to TRBJ1-4; D uncertain. The CDR3 consists of 14 residues. V dropped 3 bases and J dropped 5 bases, with 10 bases sitting between them. From germline, CDR1 is LGHNT and CDR2 FRNRAP. CDR3 nucleotides: TGTGCTAGTGGTTTCACCCCGAGCAATGAAAAACTGTTTTTT. Its translation: CASGFTPSNEKLFF.

The V call is TRBV27, the J call TRBJ2-2, with 7 bases identical to TRBD2. Germline lookup yields CDR1 MNHEY and CDR2 SMNVEV (reference sequence). V lost 5 bases, J lost 4 bases, and 7 bases stayed unmatched. This CDR3 spans 15 amino acids. The CDR3 sequence is CASSVTAGFTGELFF. CDR3 coding DNA: TGTGCCAGCAGTGTCACAGCGGGGTTCACCGGGGAGCTGTTTTTT.

The rearrangement links TRBV9 to TRBJ2-1, with D possibly called TRBD1 or TRBD2 (5 bases each). CDR3 length equals 14 residues. Trimming left V 4 bases short and J 4 bases short, with 12 bases between. Germline CDR1 reads SGDLS; CDR2 reads YYNGEE. The CDR3 here is CASSPRDPYNEQFF. CDR3 nucleotides: TGTGCCAGCAGCCCCCGGGACCCATACAATGAGCAGTTCTTC.

The chain has TRBV2 and TRBJ1-1, with no clear D. The CDR3 extends over 12 amino acids. V was trimmed by 8 bases and J by 5 bases, leaving 12 bases between them. CDR1 and CDR2 from the germline V gene are SNHLY and FYNNEI. CDR3 sequence (DNA): TGTGCCAGCGTCCCGGAACGGACTGAAGCTTTCTTT. Its translation: CASVPERTEAFF.

The chain carries TRBV12-3 or TRBV12-4 and TRBJ2-7; 7 bases fit TRBD1. CDR3 length: 14 amino acids. V shed 6 bases and J 5 bases; nucleotides not matched to a gene: 10. The CDR3 DNA is TGTGCCAGCAGCAACAGGGGAAATCGCCACGAGCAGTACTTC. It is translated as CASSNRGNRHEQYF.

This clonotype was counted only a few times. This sequence joins TRBV12-3 or TRBV12-4 and TRBJ2-3; TRBD2 is a possible D gene (6 bases). The CDR3 runs 12 residues. Deletions cut 4 bases from V and 5 bases from J, with 7 bases between. The CDR3 region has the DNA TGTGCCAGCAGTTCAGCGGGAGATACGCAGTATTTT. Encoded protein: CASSSAGDTQYF.

The chain recombines TRBV2 with TRBJ2-3; D is possibly TRBD2 (6 bases). The V and J ends lost 8 bases and 5 bases respectively, with 20 bases between them. CDR3 length: 15 amino acids. Looked up from germline, CDR1 is SNHLY and CDR2 is FYNNEI. The DNA of the CDR3 is TGTGCCAGCTGGGGGGACGATTCGGCGGGAGATACGCAGTATTTT. Translated: CASWGDDSAGDTQYF.

This CDR3 is CSVEVTAETQYF. The CDR3 coding sequence is TGCAGCGTTGAAGTGACCGCGGAGACCCAGTACTTC. V is TRBV29-1 and J is TRBJ2-5, with D uncertain. There are 12 residues in the CDR3. Per the germline V gene, CDR1 is SQVTM and CDR2 is ANQGSEA. V was shortened by 1 base and J by 5 bases, with 8 bases between the two germline ends.

The rearrangement joins TRBV7-8 to TRBJ2-3; perhaps TRBD1 as D (5 bases). CDR1 is SGHVS, CDR2 FQNEAQ, per germline. There are 15 residues in the CDR3. The V and J ends lost 1 base and 1 base respectively, with 9 bases between them. For the CDR3, the DNA is TGTGCCAGCAGCTTAGACAGGACGGGCACAGATACGCAGTATTTT. As protein: CASSLDRTGTDTQYF.

This clonotype was seen a handful of times. The chain combines TRBV6-5 with TRBJ1-4; possible D gene TRBD1, 5 bases. The CDR3 has 16 residues. V lost 0 bases, J lost 3 bases, and 11 bases lay in between. The germline V gene encodes CDR1 MNHEY and CDR2 SVGAGI. CDR3 bases: TGTGCCAGCAGTTACTCAGCAGGGATGTCTAATGAAAAACTGTTTTTT. As protein: CASSYSAGMSNEKLFF.